This TCR beta chain was recorded in a study of cytomegalovirus exposure and HLA in healthy donors. Study background: An earlier analysis identified approximately 120 million unique TCR beta sequences in some 180 million T cells. Within the Caucasian-associated ancestry cluster were around 80% of the approximately 400 genotyped donors. Study-level points and caveats: Among donors in an Asian-associated ancestry cluster, a later analysis reportedly found fewer N-insertions than the roughly 700-donor mean.

As regards this clone: As yet, its antigen is unknown.

The CDR3 is made up of 19 amino acids. PCR was performed using 60 Vbeta and 13 Jbeta primers. Sequencing used immunoSEQ multiplex PCR; TCRdb keeps in-frame clones, though not all of them. The sample lists about 140,000 clones, roughly 78% occurring once. The TCR was taken from a young man in good health and CMV-seropositive. Sequencing was carried out using PBMCs. The genes are TRBV21-1 and TRBJ1-1. TRBV21-1 is designated a pseudogene. DNA for the CDR3: TGTGCCAGCAGCAACTCCCTCGGTCTTCCGAATCCAATGGGACTTCGAGCTTTCTTT. Amino acids: CASSNSLGLPNPMGLRAFF.